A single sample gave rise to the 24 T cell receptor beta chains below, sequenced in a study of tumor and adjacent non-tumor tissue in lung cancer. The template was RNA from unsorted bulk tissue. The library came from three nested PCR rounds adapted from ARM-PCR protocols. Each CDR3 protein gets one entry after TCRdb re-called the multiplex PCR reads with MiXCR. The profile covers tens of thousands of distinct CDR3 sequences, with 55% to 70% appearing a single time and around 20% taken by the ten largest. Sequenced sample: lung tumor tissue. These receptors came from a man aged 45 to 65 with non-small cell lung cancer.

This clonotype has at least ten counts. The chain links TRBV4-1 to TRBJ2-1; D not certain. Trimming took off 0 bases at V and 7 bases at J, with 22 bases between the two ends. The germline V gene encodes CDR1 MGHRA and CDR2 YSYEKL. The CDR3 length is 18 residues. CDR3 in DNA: TGCGCCAGCAGCCAAGAAGGCGGTAGCTTCAGTTCAACAAATGAGCAGTTCTTC. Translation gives CASSQEGGSFSSTNEQFF.

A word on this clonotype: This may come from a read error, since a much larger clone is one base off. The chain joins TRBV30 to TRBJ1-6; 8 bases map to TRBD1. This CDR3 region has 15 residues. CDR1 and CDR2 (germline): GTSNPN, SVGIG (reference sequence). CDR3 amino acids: CAWSADGQGNSPLYF. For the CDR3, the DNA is TGTGCCTGGAGCGCCGACGGACAGGGAAATTCACCCCTCTACTTT.

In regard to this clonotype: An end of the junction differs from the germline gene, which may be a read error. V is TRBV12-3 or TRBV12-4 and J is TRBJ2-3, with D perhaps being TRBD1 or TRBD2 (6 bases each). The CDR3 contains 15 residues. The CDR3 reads CVSSGGLGSTGTQYF. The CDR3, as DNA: TGTGTCAGCAGTGGGGGGCTGGGGTCCACAGGTACGCAGTATTTT.

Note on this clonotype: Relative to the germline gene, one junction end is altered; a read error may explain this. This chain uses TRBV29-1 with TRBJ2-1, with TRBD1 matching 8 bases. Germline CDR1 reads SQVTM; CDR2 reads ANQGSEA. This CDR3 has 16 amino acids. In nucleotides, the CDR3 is TGCAGCGTTGACGCGGACAGGGCAAGCTCCTACAATGAGCAGTCCTTC. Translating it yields CSVDADRASSYNEQSF.

The DNA for the CDR3 is TGTGCCAGCACCCGGACAGGGGGTGCAGCGGGACGCACAGATACGCAGTATTTT. Protein product: CASTRTGGAAGRTDTQYF. The V and J genes are TRBV7-8 and TRBJ2-3; TRBD1 aligns across 10 bases. The CDR3 totals 18 residues. From germline, CDR1 is SGHVS and CDR2 FQNEAQ. Trimming at V came to 7 bases and at J to 1 base, leaving 14 bases not matched to a gene.

CDR3: CSVEGETDKQYF. DNA of the CDR3: TGCAGCGTTGAAGGAGAGACTGACAAGCAGTACTTC. V gene TRBV29-1 combines with J gene TRBJ2-7; no definite D call. The CDR3 covers 12 residues. V lost 1 base and J lost 8, with 12 bases in between. Germline CDR1 and CDR2: SQVTM and ANQGSEA.

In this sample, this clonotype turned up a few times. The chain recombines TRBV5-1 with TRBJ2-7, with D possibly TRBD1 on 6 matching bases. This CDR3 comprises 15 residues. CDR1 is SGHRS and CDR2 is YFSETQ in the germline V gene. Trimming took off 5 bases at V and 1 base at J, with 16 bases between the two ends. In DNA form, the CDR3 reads TGCGCCAGCAGTCTACAGGGATTGGGATCCTACGAGCAGTACTTC. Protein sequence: CASSLQGLGSYEQYF. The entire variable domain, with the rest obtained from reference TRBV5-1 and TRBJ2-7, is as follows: KAGVTQTPRYLIKTRGQQVTLSCSPISGHRSVSWYQQTPGQGLQFLFEYFSETQRNKGNFPGRFSGRQFSNSRSEMNVSTLELGDSALYLCASSLQGLGSYEQYFGPGTRLTVT.

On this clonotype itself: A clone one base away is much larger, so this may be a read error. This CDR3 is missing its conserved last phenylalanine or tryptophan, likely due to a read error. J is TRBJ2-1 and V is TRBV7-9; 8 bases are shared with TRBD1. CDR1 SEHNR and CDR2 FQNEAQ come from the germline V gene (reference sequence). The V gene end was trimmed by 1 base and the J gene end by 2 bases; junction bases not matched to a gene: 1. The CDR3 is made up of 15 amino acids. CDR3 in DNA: TGTGCCAGCAGCTTAGACAGGGGGACCTACAATGAGCAGTTCTCC. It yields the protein CASSLDRGTYNEQFS.

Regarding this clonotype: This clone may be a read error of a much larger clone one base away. The CDR3 coding sequence is TGCAGTCCTAGAGACATAGGTGACTACACCTTC. Translation: CSPRDIGDYTF. The J gene is TRBJ1-2, the V gene TRBV20-1; no reliable D call. The length of the CDR3 is 11 residues. The germline gives CDR1 DFQATT, CDR2 SNEGSKA (reference sequence).

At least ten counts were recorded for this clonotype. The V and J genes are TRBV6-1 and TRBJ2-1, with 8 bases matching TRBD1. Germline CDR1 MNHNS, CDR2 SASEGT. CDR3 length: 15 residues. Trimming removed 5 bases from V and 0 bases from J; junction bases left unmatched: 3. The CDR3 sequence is CASSPDRGSYNEQFF. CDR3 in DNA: TGTGCCAGCAGTCCCGACAGGGGCTCCTACAATGAGCAGTTCTTC.

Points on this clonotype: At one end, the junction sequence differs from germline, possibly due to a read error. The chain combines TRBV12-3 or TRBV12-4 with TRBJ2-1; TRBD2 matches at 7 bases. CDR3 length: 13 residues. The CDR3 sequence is CTSTLGLYNEQFF. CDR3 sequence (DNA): TGTACCAGCACCCTGGGACTATATAATGAGCAGTTCTTC.

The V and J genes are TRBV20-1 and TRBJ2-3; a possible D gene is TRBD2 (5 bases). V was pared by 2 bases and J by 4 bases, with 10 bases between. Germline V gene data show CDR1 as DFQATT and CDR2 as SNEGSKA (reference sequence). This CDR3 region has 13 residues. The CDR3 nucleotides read TGCAGTGCTAGACATGGGGAGCCAGATACGCAGTATTTT. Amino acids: CSARHGEPDTQYF.

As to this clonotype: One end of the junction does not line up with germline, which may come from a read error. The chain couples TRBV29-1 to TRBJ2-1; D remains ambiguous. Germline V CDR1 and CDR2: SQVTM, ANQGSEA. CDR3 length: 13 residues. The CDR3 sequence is CSVERQFDNVQFF. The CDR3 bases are TGCAGCGTTGAAAGGCAGTTTGACAATGTGCAGTTCTTC.

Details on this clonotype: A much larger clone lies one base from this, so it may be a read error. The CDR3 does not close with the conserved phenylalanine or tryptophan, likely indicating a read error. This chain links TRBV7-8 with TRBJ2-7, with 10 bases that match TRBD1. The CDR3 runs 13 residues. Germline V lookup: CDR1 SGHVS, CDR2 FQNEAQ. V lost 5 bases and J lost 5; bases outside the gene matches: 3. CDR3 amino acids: CASSVGTGDEQYS. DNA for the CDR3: TGTGCCAGCAGCGTCGGGACAGGGGACGAGCAGTACTCC.

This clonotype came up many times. CDR3 sequence (DNA): TGTGCCAGCAGTTTCCGGTTGACGCCAGTGTCTGGGGCCAACGTCCTGACTTTC. This sequence encodes CASSFRLTPVSGANVLTF. The genes are TRBV6-7 and TRBJ2-6; D gene unclear. TRBV6-7 is an ORF; its function is uncertain. The CDR3 runs 18 residues. Trimming shortened V by 4 bases and J by 1 base, and 17 bases separated the two germline ends.

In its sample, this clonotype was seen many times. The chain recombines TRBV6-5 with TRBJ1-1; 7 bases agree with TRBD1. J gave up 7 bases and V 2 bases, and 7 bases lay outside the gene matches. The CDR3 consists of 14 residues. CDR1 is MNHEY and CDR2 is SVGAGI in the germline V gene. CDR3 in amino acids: CASSYLGTASEAFF. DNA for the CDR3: TGTGCCAGCAGTTACCTAGGGACAGCTAGTGAAGCTTTCTTT.

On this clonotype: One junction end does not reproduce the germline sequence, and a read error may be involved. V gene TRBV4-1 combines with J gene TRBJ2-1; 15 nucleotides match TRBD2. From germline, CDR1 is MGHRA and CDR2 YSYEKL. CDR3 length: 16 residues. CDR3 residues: CAGSPRTSGRDNEQFF. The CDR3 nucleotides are TGCGCCGGCAGCCCAAGGACTAGCGGGAGGGACAATGAGCAGTTCTTT.

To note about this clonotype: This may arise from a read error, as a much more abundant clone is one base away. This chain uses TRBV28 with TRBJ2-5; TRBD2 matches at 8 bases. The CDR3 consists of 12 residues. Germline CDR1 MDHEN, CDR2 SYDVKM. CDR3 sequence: CASRIAGRDQNF. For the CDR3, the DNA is TGTGCCAGCAGGATAGCGGGACGGGACCAGAACTTC.

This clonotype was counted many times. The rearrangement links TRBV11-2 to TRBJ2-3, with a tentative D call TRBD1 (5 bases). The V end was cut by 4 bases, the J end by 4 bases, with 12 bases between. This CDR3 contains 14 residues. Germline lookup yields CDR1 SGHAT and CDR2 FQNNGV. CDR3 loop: CASSSRRVPDTQYF. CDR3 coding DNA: TGTGCCAGCAGCTCCCGCAGGGTTCCAGATACGCAGTATTTT.

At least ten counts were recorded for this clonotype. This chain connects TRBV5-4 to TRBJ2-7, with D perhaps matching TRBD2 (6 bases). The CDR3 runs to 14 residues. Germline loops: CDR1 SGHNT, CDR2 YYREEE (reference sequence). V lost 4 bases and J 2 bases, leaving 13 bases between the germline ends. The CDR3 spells CASSRRDSPYEQYF. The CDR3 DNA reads TGTGCCAGCAGCCGGCGGGACTCGCCCTACGAGCAGTACTTC.

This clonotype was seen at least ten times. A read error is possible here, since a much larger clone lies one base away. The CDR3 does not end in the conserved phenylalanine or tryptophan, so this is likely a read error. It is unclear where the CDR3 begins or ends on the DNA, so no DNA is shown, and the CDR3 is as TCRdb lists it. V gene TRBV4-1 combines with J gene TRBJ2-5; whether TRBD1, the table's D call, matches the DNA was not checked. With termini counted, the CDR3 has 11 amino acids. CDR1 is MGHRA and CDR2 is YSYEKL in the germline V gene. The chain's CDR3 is CASSQEGVRHL.

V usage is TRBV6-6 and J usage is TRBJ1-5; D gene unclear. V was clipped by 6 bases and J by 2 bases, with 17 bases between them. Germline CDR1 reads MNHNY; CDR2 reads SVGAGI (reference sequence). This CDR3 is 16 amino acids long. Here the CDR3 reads CASSSRAPEGNQPQHF. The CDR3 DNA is TGTGCCAGCAGCTCCCGCGCCCCCGAGGGCAATCAGCCCCAGCATTTT.

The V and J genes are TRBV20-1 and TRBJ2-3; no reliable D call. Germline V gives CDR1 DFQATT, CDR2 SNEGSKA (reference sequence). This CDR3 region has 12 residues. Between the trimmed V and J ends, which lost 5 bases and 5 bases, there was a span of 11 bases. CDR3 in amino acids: CSAPGFIDTQYF. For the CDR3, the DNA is TGCAGTGCTCCCGGGTTCATAGATACGCAGTATTTT.

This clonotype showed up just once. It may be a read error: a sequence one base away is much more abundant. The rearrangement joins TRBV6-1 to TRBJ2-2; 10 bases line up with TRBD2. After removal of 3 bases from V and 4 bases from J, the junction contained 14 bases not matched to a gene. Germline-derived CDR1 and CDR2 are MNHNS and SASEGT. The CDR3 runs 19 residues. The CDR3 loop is CASSESSGSLLSITGELFF. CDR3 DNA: TGTGCCAGCAGTGAGTCTAGCGGGAGCCTTTTGTCGATCACCGGGGAGCTGTTTTTT.